A selection of T cell receptor beta chains follows, all from one sample in a study of beta chain features in type 1 diabetes. TCRdb's table, derived via immunoSEQ multiplex PCR, lists solely in-frame clones and lacks some. This table holds fewer than 650,000 clones, 15% found once. The specimen sequenced was naive CD4+ T cells from blood. These receptors all come from a man aged 18 to 30 in good health. Each CDR3 is given with its conserved first and last residue. The order of the fields is J gene, V gene, clone size, D gene, CDR3 length, CDR3 protein, CDR3 DNA. A D gene is named only where the DNA matches it firmly. Only some rows state a clone size, as once, few, many or a class for expanded clones.

j_gene: TRBJ2-2
v_gene: TRBV7-3
abundance: NA
d_gene: TRBD2
len: 16
CDR3aa: CASSLTGTSSPGELFF
CDR3nt: TGTGCCAGCAGCTTAACGGGGACTAGTTCGCCCGGGGAGCTGTTTTTT

j_gene: TRBJ1-2
v_gene: TRBV27
abundance: NA
d_gene: NA
len: 15
CDR3aa: CASSLWGLKNYGYTF
CDR3nt: TGTGCCAGCAGTTTATGGGGACTGAAGAACTATGGCTACACCTTC

j_gene: TRBJ2-1
v_gene: TRBV6-1
abundance: NA
d_gene: TRBD2
len: 15
CDR3aa: CASSAEGLGLIEQFF
CDR3nt: TGTGCCAGCAGTGCGGAGGGACTAGGGCTCATAGAGCAGTTCTTC

j_gene: TRBJ2-7
v_gene: TRBV23-1
abundance: few
d_gene: TRBD2
len: 18
CDR3aa: CASSQSLLQTREGYEQYF
CDR3nt: TGCGCCAGCAGTCAATCGCTCCTACAGACACGGGAGGGCTACGAGCAGTACTTC

j_gene: TRBJ2-1
v_gene: TRBV5-1
abundance: NA
d_gene: NA
len: 14
CDR3aa: CASSLERLYNEQFF
CDR3nt: TGCGCCAGCAGCTTGGAGCGGCTGTACAATGAGCAGTTCTTC

j_gene: TRBJ1-5
v_gene: TRBV18
abundance: NA
d_gene: TRBD1
len: 15
CDR3aa: CASSPQGANNQPQHF
CDR3nt: TGTGCCAGCTCACCACAGGGGGCAAACAATCAGCCCCAGCATTTT

j_gene: TRBJ1-1
v_gene: TRBV29-1
abundance: few
d_gene: NA
len: 14
CDR3aa: CSVEDLPMNTEAFF
CDR3nt: TGCAGCGTTGAAGATCTTCCCATGAACACTGAAGCTTTCTTT

j_gene: TRBJ2-7
v_gene: TRBV10-3
abundance: NA
d_gene: NA
len: 15
CDR3aa: CAISESNGAPYEQYF
CDR3nt: TGTGCCATCAGTGAGTCGAATGGGGCCCCCTACGAGCAGTACTTC

j_gene: TRBJ1-3
v_gene: TRBV4-2
abundance: few
d_gene: NA
len: 15
CDR3aa: CASSPFKGAGNTIYF
CDR3nt: TGTGCCAGCAGCCCCTTTAAAGGGGCTGGAAACACCATATATTTT

j_gene: TRBJ2-7
v_gene: TRBV9
abundance: NA
d_gene: TRBD1
len: 16
CDR3aa: CASSVGRDRGILEQYF
CDR3nt: TGTGCCAGCAGCGTAGGGAGGGACAGGGGAATACTCGAGCAGTACTTC

j_gene: TRBJ1-2
v_gene: TRBV7-2
abundance: NA
d_gene: NA
len: 13
CDR3aa: CASSLDRVGGYTF
CDR3nt: TGTGCCAGCAGCTTAGACAGGGTGGGTGGCTACACCTTC

j_gene: TRBJ2-7
v_gene: TRBV27
abundance: few
d_gene: TRBD1
len: 16
CDR3aa: CASRRQKDRGGGEQYF
CDR3nt: TGTGCCAGCAGGAGACAGAAAGACAGGGGAGGAGGCGAGCAGTACTTC

j_gene: TRBJ1-3
v_gene: TRBV10-3
abundance: few
d_gene: TRBD1
len: 17
CDR3aa: CAISGGQSSLPGNTIYF
CDR3nt: TGTGCCATCAGCGGGGGACAGTCCTCACTCCCTGGAAACACCATATATTTT

j_gene: TRBJ2-7
v_gene: TRBV7-8
abundance: NA
d_gene: TRBD2
len: 15
CDR3aa: CASSTLRRGDYEQYF
CDR3nt: TGTGCCAGCAGCACTCTCCGTCGGGGGGACTACGAGCAGTACTTC

j_gene: TRBJ2-3
v_gene: TRBV7-2
abundance: NA
d_gene: TRBD2
len: 16
CDR3aa: CASSPSPSGGVNTQYF
CDR3nt: TGTGCCAGCAGCCCGTCGCCTAGCGGGGGGGTCAATACGCAGTATTTT

j_gene: TRBJ2-7
v_gene: TRBV6-5
abundance: NA
d_gene: NA
len: 15
CDR3aa: CASSYSPGVFYEQYF
CDR3nt: TGTGCCAGCAGTTACAGCCCCGGGGTCTTCTACGAGCAGTACTTC

j_gene: TRBJ2-7
v_gene: TRBV7-9
abundance: few
d_gene: NA
len: 14
CDR3aa: CASSLGSGSYEQYF
CDR3nt: TGTGCCAGCAGCTTGGGTAGCGGCTCCTACGAGCAGTACTTC

j_gene: TRBJ1-2
v_gene: TRBV7-2
abundance: few
d_gene: NA
len: 14
CDR3aa: CASSPKTLNYGYTF
CDR3nt: TGTGCCAGCAGCCCAAAGACTCTTAACTATGGCTACACCTTC

j_gene: TRBJ2-1
v_gene: TRBV30
abundance: NA
d_gene: NA
len: 14
CDR3aa: CAWSRRVDYNEQFF
CDR3nt: TGTGCCTGGAGTAGGAGGGTTGACTACAATGAGCAGTTCTTC

j_gene: TRBJ1-4
v_gene: TRBV2
abundance: NA
d_gene: NA
len: 15
CDR3aa: CASTLRGRTNEKLFF
CDR3nt: TGTGCCAGCACGTTGCGGGGTAGGACTAATGAAAAACTGTTTTTT

j_gene: TRBJ1-2
v_gene: TRBV19
abundance: NA
d_gene: NA
len: 13
CDR3aa: CASSVTANYGYTF
CDR3nt: TGTGCCAGTAGTGTCACGGCTAACTATGGCTACACCTTC

j_gene: TRBJ2-5
v_gene: TRBV27
abundance: NA
d_gene: NA
len: 15
CDR3aa: CASSLRVGLPETQYF
CDR3nt: TGTGCCAGCAGTTTAAGGGTAGGGTTGCCAGAGACCCAGTACTTC

j_gene: TRBJ1-5
v_gene: TRBV6-5
abundance: NA
d_gene: NA
len: 13
CDR3aa: CASSYSRNQPQHF
CDR3nt: TGTGCCAGCAGTTACTCCCGGAATCAGCCCCAGCATTTT

j_gene: TRBJ2-3
v_gene: TRBV9
abundance: NA
d_gene: NA
len: 14
CDR3aa: CASSVLQSTDTQYF
CDR3nt: TGTGCCAGCAGCGTGTTACAGAGCACAGATACGCAGTATTTT

j_gene: TRBJ1-4
v_gene: TRBV13
abundance: few
d_gene: NA
len: 16
CDR3aa: CASSLVGGRSNEKLFF
CDR3nt: TGTGCCAGCAGCTTAGTTGGGGGCCGGTCTAATGAAAAACTGTTTTTT

j_gene: TRBJ1-4
v_gene: TRBV15
abundance: few
d_gene: NA
len: 15
CDR3aa: CATSRVLTDNEKLFF
CDR3nt: TGTGCCACCAGCAGAGTTTTGACAGATAATGAAAAACTGTTTTTT

j_gene: TRBJ2-5
v_gene: TRBV4-1
abundance: few
d_gene: TRBD2
len: 16
CDR3aa: CASSQSLAGNQETQYF
CDR3nt: TGCGCCAGCAGCCAATCCCTAGCGGGGAACCAAGAGACCCAGTACTTC

j_gene: TRBJ2-5
v_gene: TRBV29-1
abundance: few
d_gene: TRBD1
len: 15
CDR3aa: CSVETGNFVAETQYF
CDR3nt: TGCAGCGTTGAGACAGGGAATTTTGTTGCGGAGACCCAGTACTTC

j_gene: TRBJ2-7
v_gene: TRBV18
abundance: NA
d_gene: NA
len: 12
CDR3aa: CASSPESYEQYF
CDR3nt: TGTGCCAGCTCACCAGAGTCCTACGAGCAGTACTTC

j_gene: TRBJ2-2
v_gene: TRBV4-3
abundance: few
d_gene: NA
len: 13
CDR3aa: CASSRVDTGELFF
CDR3nt: TGCGCCAGCAGCCGAGTAGACACCGGGGAGCTGTTTTTT

j_gene: TRBJ2-5
v_gene: TRBV6-1
abundance: few
d_gene: NA
len: 13
CDR3aa: CASSVGGRETQYF
CDR3nt: TGTGCCAGCAGTGTAGGAGGGAGGGAGACCCAGTACTTC

j_gene: TRBJ2-5
v_gene: TRBV14
abundance: few
d_gene: TRBD2
len: 16
CDR3aa: CASSQEGSGSQETQYF
CDR3nt: TGTGCCAGCAGCCAAGAAGGTAGCGGGAGTCAGGAGACCCAGTACTTC

j_gene: TRBJ1-5
v_gene: TRBV30
abundance: NA
d_gene: NA
len: 16
CDR3aa: CAWSVPFGGLGQPQHF
CDR3nt: TGTGCCTGGAGTGTACCTTTCGGGGGGCTCGGTCAGCCCCAGCATTTT

j_gene: TRBJ2-2
v_gene: TRBV7-2
abundance: few
d_gene: NA
len: 15
CDR3aa: CASSPQTANTGELFF
CDR3nt: TGTGCCAGCAGCCCCCAGACAGCGAACACCGGGGAGCTGTTTTTT

j_gene: TRBJ2-5
v_gene: TRBV27
abundance: few
d_gene: NA
len: 15
CDR3aa: CASSPVWSSQETQYF
CDR3nt: TGTGCCAGCAGTCCGGTGTGGTCCTCCCAAGAGACCCAGTACTTC

j_gene: TRBJ2-3
v_gene: TRBV27
abundance: NA
d_gene: NA
len: 13
CDR3aa: CASSLWSTDTQYF
CDR3nt: TGTGCCAGCAGTTTATGGAGCACAGATACGCAGTATTTT

j_gene: TRBJ1-1
v_gene: TRBV10-3
abundance: many
d_gene: NA
len: 11
CDR3aa: CAIRQGVEAFF
CDR3nt: TGTGCCATCAGGCAGGGCGTGGAAGCTTTCTTT

j_gene: TRBJ2-4
v_gene: TRBV29-1
abundance: NA
d_gene: NA
len: 16
CDR3aa: CSGEVGLDSRRYIQYF
CDR3nt: TGCAGCGGTGAAGTGGGGTTGGACAGCCGGAGGTACATTCAGTACTTC

j_gene: TRBJ2-3
v_gene: TRBV7-2
abundance: few
d_gene: NA
len: 15
CDR3aa: CASSLGPQRTDTQYF
CDR3nt: TGTGCCAGCAGCTTAGGACCGCAGCGGACAGATACGCAGTATTTT

j_gene: TRBJ2-1
v_gene: TRBV4-3
abundance: NA
d_gene: NA
len: 13
CDR3aa: CASSQLGGNEQFF
CDR3nt: TGCGCCAGCAGCCAATTGGGGGGCAATGAGCAGTTCTTC

j_gene: TRBJ2-4
v_gene: TRBV6-6
abundance: NA
d_gene: TRBD1
len: 13
CDR3aa: CASSFRDRNIQYF
CDR3nt: TGTGCCAGCAGTTTCCGGGACAGAAACATTCAGTACTTC

j_gene: TRBJ1-1
v_gene: TRBV5-1
abundance: NA
d_gene: NA
len: 15
CDR3aa: CASRGLTGPNTEAFF
CDR3nt: TGCGCCAGCAGGGGCCTTACAGGGCCGAACACTGAAGCTTTCTTT

j_gene: TRBJ1-6
v_gene: TRBV6-5
abundance: few
d_gene: NA
len: 15
CDR3aa: CASSYGFNVNSPLHF
CDR3nt: TGTGCCAGCAGTTATGGGTTTAATGTTAATTCACCCCTCCACTTT